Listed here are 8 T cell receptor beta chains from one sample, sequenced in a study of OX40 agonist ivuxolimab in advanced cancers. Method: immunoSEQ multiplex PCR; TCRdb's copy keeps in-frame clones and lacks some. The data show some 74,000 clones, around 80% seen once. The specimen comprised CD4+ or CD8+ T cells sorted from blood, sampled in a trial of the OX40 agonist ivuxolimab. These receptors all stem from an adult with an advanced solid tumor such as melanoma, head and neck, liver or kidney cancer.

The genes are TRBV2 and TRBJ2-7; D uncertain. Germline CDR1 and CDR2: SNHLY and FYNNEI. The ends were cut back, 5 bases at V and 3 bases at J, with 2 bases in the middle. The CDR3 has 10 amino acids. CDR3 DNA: TGTGCCAGCAGTCACTACGAGCAGTACTTC. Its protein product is CASSHYEQYF.

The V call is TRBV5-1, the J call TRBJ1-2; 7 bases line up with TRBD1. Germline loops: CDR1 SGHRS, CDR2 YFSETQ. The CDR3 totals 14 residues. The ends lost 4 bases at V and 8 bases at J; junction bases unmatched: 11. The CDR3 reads CASSLGTALGGYTF. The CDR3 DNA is TGCGCCAGCAGCCTCGGGACAGCCCTGGGGGGCTACACCTTC.

The CDR3: CASSPLGGGGSNQPQHF. The CDR3 DNA reads as TGCGCCAGCAGCCCTTTGGGCGGGGGCGGATCAAATCAGCCCCAGCATTTT. The chain joins TRBV5-1 to TRBJ1-5; D may be TRBD1 (6 bases). Deletions cut 4 bases from V and 4 bases from J, with 21 bases between. This CDR3 spans 17 amino acids. Looked up from germline, CDR1 is SGHRS and CDR2 is YFSETQ.

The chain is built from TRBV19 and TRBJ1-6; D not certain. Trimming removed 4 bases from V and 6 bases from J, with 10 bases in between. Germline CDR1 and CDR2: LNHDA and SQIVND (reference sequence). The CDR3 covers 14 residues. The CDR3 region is CASSRGPANSPLHF. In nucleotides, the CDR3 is TGTGCCAGTAGTAGAGGGCCCGCTAATTCACCCCTCCACTTT.

The CDR3 loop reads CASTAEYQETQYF. The CDR3 DNA is TGTGCCAGCACTGCGGAGTACCAAGAGACCCAGTACTTC. This rearrangement joins TRBV2 to TRBJ2-5; no clear D. Germline CDR1 reads SNHLY; CDR2 reads FYNNEI. The V gene lost 7 bases and the J gene lost 0 bases, with 9 bases spanning the gap. This CDR3 is 13 amino acids long.

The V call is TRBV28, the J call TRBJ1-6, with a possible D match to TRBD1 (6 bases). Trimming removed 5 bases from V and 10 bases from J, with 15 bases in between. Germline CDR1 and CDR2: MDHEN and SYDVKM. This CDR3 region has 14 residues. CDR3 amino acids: CASSPPDRSSPLHF. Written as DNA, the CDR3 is TGTGCCAGCAGTCCCCCCGACAGGTCCTCACCCCTCCACTTT. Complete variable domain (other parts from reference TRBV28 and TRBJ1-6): DVKVTQSSRYLVKRTGEKVFLECVQDMDHENMFWYRQDPGLGLRLIYFSYDVKMKEKGDIPEGYSVSREKKERFSLILESASTNQTSMYLCASSPPDRSSPLHFGNGTRLTVT.

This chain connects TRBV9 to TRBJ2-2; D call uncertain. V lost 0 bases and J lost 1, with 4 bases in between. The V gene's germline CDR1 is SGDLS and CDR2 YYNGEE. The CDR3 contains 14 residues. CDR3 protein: CASSVAGNTGELFF. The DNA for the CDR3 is TGTGCCAGCAGCGTAGCTGGGAACACCGGGGAGCTGTTTTTT.

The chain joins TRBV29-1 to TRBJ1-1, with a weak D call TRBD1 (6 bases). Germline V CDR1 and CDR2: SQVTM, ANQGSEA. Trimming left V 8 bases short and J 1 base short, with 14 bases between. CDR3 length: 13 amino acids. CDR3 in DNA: TGCAGCTCCTGGCCGGACAGGAACACTGAAGCTTTCTTT. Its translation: CSSWPDRNTEAFF.